The following is a T cell receptor (beta chain) sequence with its context. Its matching antigen is unknown. Sequenced by immunoSEQ multiplex PCR; TCRdb stores in-frame clones only, minus some. The data hold 200,000 or so clones, with 85% to 95% observed a single time. These data come from a study of T cell responses to AZD1222 COVID-19 vaccine. For the study at large: Second-dose groups at about 4 or about 12 weeks were pooled.

Study-wide results and caveats: Only after the peak T cell response were repertoires sampled. Just a handful of AZD1222 recipients were seropositive at baseline.

Germline values: CDR1 KGHDR, CDR2 SFDVKD. Trimming took 4 bases from V and 8 from J; bases not matched to a gene: 6. This CDR3 region has 14 residues. Sample: peripheral blood, taken on day 0 of AZD1222 vaccination. The source is an adult in good health. The V call is TRBV24-1, the J call TRBJ2-1, with 8 bases identical to TRBD2. CDR3 sequence: CATSDGGTRDEQFF. The DNA for the CDR3 is TGTGCCACCAGTGACGGCGGGACTAGAGATGAGCAGTTCTTC.